Listed here is a single T cell receptor beta chain. The entry originates in a study of blood T cell repertoires in COVID-19. V trimming: 4 bases; J trimming: 5 bases; junction bases outside the gene matches: 8. CDR1 SGHDT and CDR2 YYEEEE come from the germline V gene. The CDR3 has 15 amino acids. Repertoires were generated with immunoSEQ multiplex PCR, while TCRdb's copy carries only in-frame clones and drops some. The table records about 160,000 clones, roughly 90% of them present only once. The TCR sequence derives from a woman aged 45 to 65 who had recovered from COVID-19. The sequencing sample was made of PBMCs or T cells enriched from blood (not recorded which). V and J are TRBV5-6 and TRBJ2-1; TRBD1 matches at 8 bases. The CDR3 DNA reads as TGTGCCAGCAGCCTCCGGACAGGGCAAAACAATGAGCAGTTCTTC. As protein: CASSLRTGQNNEQFF.